The 28 T cell receptor beta chains reported below all come from one sample, sequenced in a study of CD8 T cells in ankylosing spondylitis. From the 5' RACE reads, TCRdb called clonotypes with MiXCR, one entry per CDR3 protein. In the table there are some 250,000 distinct CDR3 sequences, around 25% of which are singletons. Sequenced: blood, either unsorted or a sorted T cell fraction (not recorded which). All receptors come from a male donor with ankylosing spondylitis or in good health (not recorded which).

This clonotype was counted ten times or more. The chain combines TRBV11-2 with TRBJ2-3, with D unclear. The germline V gene has CDR1 SGHAT and CDR2 FQNNGV. This CDR3 comprises 12 residues. V gave up 2 bases and J gave up 3 bases, with 3 bases separating them. The CDR3 region is CASSLKTDTQYF. The CDR3, as DNA: TGTGCCAGCAGCTTAAAGACAGATACGCAGTATTTT.

A few counts support this clonotype. This chain uses TRBV20-1 with TRBJ2-1; D not certain. The CDR3 sequence is 14 residues long. Germline lookup yields CDR1 DFQATT and CDR2 SNEGSKA (reference sequence). V dropped 1 base and J dropped 9 bases, with 16 bases sitting between them. As DNA, the CDR3 is TGCAGTGCTAGAGTATCGGGCGTAGATAGTGAGCAGTTCTTC. Translating gives CSARVSGVDSEQFF.

The J gene is TRBJ2-3, the V gene TRBV7-7; D is tentatively TRBD1 or TRBD2 (5 bases each). Between the trimmed V and J ends, which lost 1 base and 4 bases, there was a span of 12 bases. This CDR3 has 15 residues. CDR1 and CDR2 (germline): SSHAT, FNYEAQ (reference sequence). DNA for the CDR3: TGTGCCAGCAGCTTAGGTGAGGGGAAGGCAGATACGCAGTATTTT. Its protein product is CASSLGEGKADTQYF.

This clonotype was counted a few times. The chain is built from TRBV7-2 and TRBJ2-7; 7 nucleotides align to TRBD1. V was clipped by 5 bases and J by 6 bases; unmatched bases: 7. CDR1 is SGHTA and CDR2 is FQGNSA in the germline V gene. CDR3 length equals 13 residues. CDR3 sequence reads: CASSPDRVLEQYF. The CDR3 bases are TGTGCCAGCAGCCCAGACAGGGTGCTCGAGCAGTACTTC.

The chain is built from TRBV7-6 and TRBJ2-5; D is possibly TRBD1 or TRBD2 (5 bases each). V was trimmed by 8 bases and J by 4 bases, leaving 20 bases between them. This CDR3 spans 15 amino acids. CDR1 is SGHVS, CDR2 FNYEAQ, per germline. The CDR3 reads CASGPGMGPGETQYF. The CDR3 DNA reads TGTGCCAGCGGACCAGGCATGGGACCCGGAGAGACCCAGTACTTC.

CDR3 nucleotide sequence: TGCGCCAGCAGCCTCCACTTAGATGAGCAGTTCTTC. This encodes CASSLHLDEQFF. This chain uses TRBV5-1 with TRBJ2-1, with D unresolved. Germline V gene data show CDR1 as SGHRS and CDR2 as YFSETQ. The CDR3 has 12 amino acids. V shed 4 bases and J shed 8 bases, with 10 bases lying between them.

This clonotype was seen a handful of times. The chain carries TRBV2 and TRBJ2-3, with TRBD1 matching over 9 bases. Unmatched junction bases numbered 6, after V lost 4 bases and J lost 1 base. The CDR3 spans 16 residues. In germline, CDR1 is SNHLY, CDR2 FYNNEI. CDR3 nucleotide sequence: TGTGCCAGCAGTGGCGGACAGGGGAAAGGCACAGATACGCAGTATTTT. It yields the protein CASSGGQGKGTDTQYF.

This clonotype was observed at least ten times. This chain uses TRBV2 with TRBJ2-1, with a possible D match to TRBD2 (6 bases). Germline-derived CDR1 and CDR2 are SNHLY and FYNNEI. V lost 6 bases, J lost 0 bases, and 15 bases lay in between. The CDR3 consists of 16 residues. CDR3 nucleotides: TGTGCCAGCAGGACCGGGACTCACGTCTCCTACAATGAGCAGTTCTTC. Its translation: CASRTGTHVSYNEQFF.

The J gene is TRBJ2-6, the V gene TRBV7-8, with 9 bases identical to TRBD1. The CDR3 extends over 17 amino acids. Germline V gene data show CDR1 as SGHVS and CDR2 as FQNEAQ. The V segment lost 5 bases and the J segment 3 bases; nucleotides outside the gene matches: 8. The CDR3 coding sequence is TGTGCCAGCAGCCCCGGGACAGGGTTTGGTGGGGCCAACGTCCTGACTTTC. Protein: CASSPGTGFGGANVLTF.

CDR3 coding DNA: TGTGCCAGCAGAGGGAGTACTGGGAATGAGCAGTTCTTC. As protein: CASRGSTGNEQFF. The chain couples TRBV12-3 or TRBV12-4 to TRBJ2-1; D is possibly TRBD2 (5 bases). V lost 6 bases to trimming and J lost 7 bases, with 13 bases between them. This CDR3 contains 13 residues.

In this sample, this clonotype turned up a few times. The J gene is TRBJ2-5, the V gene TRBV20-1; 7 bases align to TRBD2. V dropped 7 bases and J dropped 5; count of bases not matched to a gene: 10. The CDR3 has 13 amino acids. From germline, CDR1 is DFQATT and CDR2 SNEGSKA (reference sequence). This CDR3 is CSVDSHGGETQYF. As DNA, the CDR3 is TGCAGTGTAGACTCCCACGGGGGGGAGACCCAGTACTTC.

This chain uses TRBV20-1 with TRBJ1-3; no reliable D call. With 5 bases removed from V and 3 bases from J, the gap between germline ends came to 5 bases. The CDR3 runs 11 residues. CDR1 is DFQATT and CDR2 is SNEGSKA in the germline V gene (reference sequence). CDR3 loop: CSAENGNTIYF. In DNA form, the CDR3 reads TGCAGTGCTGAAAATGGAAACACCATATATTTT.

This clonotype appeared many times. The J gene is TRBJ2-3, the V gene TRBV9; tentatively, D is TRBD1 (5 bases). CDR1 and CDR2 from the germline V gene are SGDLS and YYNGEE. The V and J ends lost 3 bases and 0 bases respectively, with 8 bases between them. CDR3 length equals 14 residues. The CDR3 bases are TGTGCCAGCAGCGCGCGACAGAGCACAGATACGCAGTATTTT. This gives the protein CASSARQSTDTQYF.

The rearrangement uses TRBV6-5 and TRBJ2-1, with a weak D call TRBD2 (5 bases). Trimming stripped 3 bases from V and 8 bases from J, with 17 bases between. Germline V gives CDR1 MNHEY, CDR2 SVGAGI. There are 15 residues in the CDR3. CDR3 in DNA: TGTGCCAGCAGTTATTACTTCTCGACCGGGGATGAGCAGTTCTTC. This encodes CASSYYFSTGDEQFF.

This clonotype was counted many times. The V and J genes are TRBV12-3 or TRBV12-4 and TRBJ2-3, with 9 bases aligning to TRBD1. J lost 7 bases, V lost 3 bases, and 11 bases had no gene match. This CDR3 has 16 amino acids. The CDR3 sequence is CASSLYGTGIMNTQYF. DNA of the CDR3: TGTGCCAGCAGTTTGTACGGGACAGGGATAATGAATACGCAGTATTTT.

V and J are TRBV6-1 and TRBJ2-5; D unclear. Trimming left V 5 bases short and J 0 bases short, with 13 bases between. The CDR3 loop spans 15 amino acids. Germline assignment: CDR1 MNHNS and CDR2 SASEGT. CDR3 residues: CASSPLLGYQETQYF. DNA of the CDR3: TGTGCCAGCAGTCCTTTGTTGGGGTACCAAGAGACCCAGTACTTC.

This clonotype was observed at least ten times. The chain joins TRBV5-1 to TRBJ1-1; D might be TRBD1 (5 bases). V was cut by 4 bases and J by 4 bases, with 17 bases left in between. Germline values: CDR1 SGHRS, CDR2 YFSETQ. This CDR3 comprises 15 residues. CDR3 sequence reads: CASSPTPQGVTEAFF. CDR3 coding DNA: TGCGCCAGCAGCCCCACCCCCCAGGGTGTCACTGAAGCTTTCTTT.

This clonotype was seen many times. The chain couples TRBV5-5 to TRBJ2-1; D ambiguous. In germline, CDR1 is SGHKS, CDR2 YYEKEE (reference sequence). V was shortened by 4 bases and J by 8 bases, with 13 bases between the two germline ends. The CDR3 runs to 13 residues. CDR3 protein: CASSDGPGYEQFF. CDR3 nucleotides: TGTGCCAGCAGCGATGGGCCCGGGTATGAGCAGTTCTTC.

This clonotype was seen a few times. The genes are TRBV20-1 and TRBJ2-3; D perhaps matches TRBD2 (5 bases). The length of the CDR3 is 14 residues. V was trimmed by 3 bases and J by 5 bases, leaving 15 bases between them. Germline CDR1 is DFQATT and CDR2 is SNEGSKA (reference sequence). The chain's CDR3 is CSASLGVREDTQYF. For the CDR3, the DNA is TGCAGTGCTAGTCTCGGGGTACGAGAAGATACGCAGTATTTT.

In this sample, this clonotype turned up many times. The gene calls are TRBV20-1 and TRBJ2-1; no reliable D call. The CDR3 sequence is 14 residues long. Trimming stripped 2 bases from V and 3 bases from J, with 11 bases between. Germline lookup yields CDR1 DFQATT and CDR2 SNEGSKA (reference sequence). CDR3 coding DNA: TGCAGTGCTAGACCTCGTACCAGCTACAATGAGCAGTTCTTC. Residues: CSARPRTSYNEQFF.

The chain uses TRBV7-9 and TRBJ2-1; D possibly corresponds to TRBD2 (5 bases). The CDR3 loop spans 16 amino acids. V was trimmed by 1 base and J by 4 bases, leaving 14 bases between them. In germline, CDR1 is SEHNR, CDR2 FQNEAQ (reference sequence). This chain's CDR3 is CASSLVATGSYNEQFF. In DNA form, the CDR3 reads TGTGCCAGCAGCTTAGTAGCCACGGGGTCTTACAATGAGCAGTTCTTC.

This clonotype was counted many times. The rearrangement links TRBV9 to TRBJ2-1; 10 nucleotides agree with TRBD2. The germline gives CDR1 SGDLS, CDR2 YYNGEE. The CDR3 loop spans 15 amino acids. Trimming took 4 bases from V and 6 from J; bases not matched to a gene: 7. CDR3 nucleotide sequence: TGTGCCAGCAGCACCGGGACTAGCGCTGTCAATGAGCAGTTCTTC. Translated, it gives CASSTGTSAVNEQFF.

This clonotype was recorded many times. The chain is built from TRBV12-3 or TRBV12-4 and TRBJ1-2; maybe TRBD1 (6 bases). The CDR3 runs 13 residues. V shed 4 bases and J shed 2 bases, with 8 bases lying between them. CDR3 region: CASSSGQNYGYTF. The CDR3 bases are TGTGCCAGCAGTTCCGGACAGAACTATGGCTACACCTTC.

This clonotype occurred many times. V gene TRBV4-1 combines with J gene TRBJ2-4; 7 positions agree with TRBD2. Germline loops: CDR1 MGHRA, CDR2 YSYEKL. This CDR3 comprises 17 residues. V was pared by 1 base and J by 6 bases, with 12 bases of the junction left unmatched. Here the CDR3 DNA reads TGCGCCAGCAGCCAAGTGGGGAGGGGTGAGAGGGGAAACATTCAGTACTTC. The encoded protein is CASSQVGRGERGNIQYF.

This clonotype was found many times. V is TRBV4-1 and J is TRBJ2-1, with 8 positions matching TRBD1. The CDR3 covers 15 residues. Germline V CDR1 and CDR2: MGHRA, YSYEKL. J gave up 2 bases and V 4 bases, and 4 bases lay outside the gene matches. CDR3 residues: CASSPTGAPYNEQFF. The DNA for the CDR3 is TGCGCCAGCAGCCCGACAGGGGCCCCCTACAATGAGCAGTTCTTC.

This clonotype was counted ten times or more. The chain is built from TRBV7-9 and TRBJ2-3, with 8 bases lining up with TRBD1. Germline V gene sequence: CDR1 SEHNR, CDR2 FQNEAQ (reference sequence). Losses at the gene ends were 10 bases for V and 6 bases for J; bases not matched to a gene: 9. The CDR3 covers 13 residues. CDR3 nucleotides: TGTGCCACACATCAGGGGGCTCGGGATACGCAGTATTTT. This encodes CATHQGARDTQYF.

Many counts were recorded for this clonotype. V is TRBV4-2 and J is TRBJ2-7; tentative D call: TRBD1 (6 bases). Germline V lookup: CDR1 LGHNA, CDR2 YNFKEQ. Trimming shortened V by 0 bases and J by 3 bases, and 12 bases separated the two germline ends. The CDR3 has 15 amino acids. CDR3 amino acids: CASSQDPQGYYEQYF. DNA for the CDR3: TGTGCCAGCAGCCAAGACCCACAGGGCTACTACGAGCAGTACTTC.

This clonotype was detected a few times. The chain uses TRBV3-1 and TRBJ2-5, with D unclear. This CDR3 is 11 amino acids long. Germline lookup yields CDR1 LGHDT and CDR2 YNNKEL (reference sequence). V was trimmed by 6 bases and J by 8 bases, leaving 10 bases between them. The DNA for the CDR3 is TGTGCCAGCAGTTTCAAGAGAACCCAGTACTTC. It codes for CASSFKRTQYF.